This TCR beta chain originates from a study of T cells in Graves' hyperthyroidism and ophthalmopathy. Findings and caveats of the study: Separation of ophthalmopathy from stable hyperthyroidism was achieved by a 13 V-J model.

CDR1 and CDR2 (germline): SGHRS, YFSETQ. The V end lost 0 bases, the J end lost 4 bases, and 3 bases lay between the germline ends. The CDR3 runs to 12 residues. What was amplified from RNA transcripts were TCR beta CDR3 regions. The HTBI primer set drove a first-round RT-PCR of the TCR CDR3. TCRdb itself ran the multiplex PCR reads through MiXCR, one entry per CDR3 protein. The sample shows tens of thousands of distinct CDR3 sequences, roughly half of them seen only once. Exclusions: uncontrolled infection, other autoimmune disease, pregnancy, lactation. This clonotype appeared many times. As yet, its antigen is unknown.

Sequencing input: blood. The TCR comes from a woman aged 40-49 years with Graves' ophthalmopathy. This chain uses TRBV5-1 with TRBJ2-3; D ambiguous. CDR3 loop: CASSLGADTQYF. CDR3 nucleotide sequence: TGCGCCAGCAGCTTGGGGGCAGATACGCAGTATTTT.